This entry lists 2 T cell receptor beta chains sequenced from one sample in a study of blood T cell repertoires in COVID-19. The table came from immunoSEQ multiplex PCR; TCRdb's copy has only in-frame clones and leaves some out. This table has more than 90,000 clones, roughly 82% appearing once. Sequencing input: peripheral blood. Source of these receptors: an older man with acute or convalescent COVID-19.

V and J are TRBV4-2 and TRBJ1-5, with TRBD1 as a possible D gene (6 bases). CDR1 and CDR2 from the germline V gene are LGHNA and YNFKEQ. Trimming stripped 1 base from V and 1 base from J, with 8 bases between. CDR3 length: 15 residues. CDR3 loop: CASSQADRSNQPQHF. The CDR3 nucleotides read TGTGCCAGCAGCCAAGCTGACAGGAGCAATCAGCCCCAGCATTTT.

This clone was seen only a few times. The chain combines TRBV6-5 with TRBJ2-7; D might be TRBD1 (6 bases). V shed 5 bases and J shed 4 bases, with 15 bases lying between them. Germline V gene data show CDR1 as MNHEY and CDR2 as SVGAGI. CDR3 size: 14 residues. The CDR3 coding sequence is TGTGCCAGCAGTAGGGACACAGGGTCGTACGAGCAGTACTTC. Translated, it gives CASSRDTGSYEQYF.